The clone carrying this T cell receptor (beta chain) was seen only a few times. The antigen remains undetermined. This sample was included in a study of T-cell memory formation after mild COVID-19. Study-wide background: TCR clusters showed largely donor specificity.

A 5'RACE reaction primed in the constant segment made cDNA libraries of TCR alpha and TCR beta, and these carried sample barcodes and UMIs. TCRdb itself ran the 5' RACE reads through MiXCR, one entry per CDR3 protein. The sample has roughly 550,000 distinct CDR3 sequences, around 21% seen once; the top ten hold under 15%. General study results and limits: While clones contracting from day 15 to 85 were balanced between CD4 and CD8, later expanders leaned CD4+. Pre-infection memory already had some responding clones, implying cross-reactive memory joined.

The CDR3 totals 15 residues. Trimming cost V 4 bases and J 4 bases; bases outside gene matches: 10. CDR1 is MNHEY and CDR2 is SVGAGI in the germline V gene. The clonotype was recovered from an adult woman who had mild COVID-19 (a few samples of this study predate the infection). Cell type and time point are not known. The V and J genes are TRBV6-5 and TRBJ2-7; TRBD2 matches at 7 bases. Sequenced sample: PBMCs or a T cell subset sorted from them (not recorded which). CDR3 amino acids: CASSSMASGVYEQYF. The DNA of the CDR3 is TGTGCCAGCAGTTCCATGGCTAGCGGAGTTTACGAGCAGTACTTC.